This T cell receptor beta chain derives from a study of regulatory T cells in long-lasting Graves disease. A few counts support this clonotype. TCR beta libraries were built with iRepertoire HTBI primers and Arm-PCR of CDR3 regions. Each CDR3 protein gets one entry after TCRdb re-called the multiplex PCR reads with MiXCR. The sample holds just over 600,000 distinct CDR3 sequences, roughly 16% seen once. From germline, CDR1 is MNHEY and CDR2 SMNVEV (reference sequence). The junction had 7 bases not matched to a gene; V was cut back by 7 bases and J by 3 bases. This CDR3 region has 16 residues. The time point: newly diagnosed GD, antithyroid drugs for less than 3 months. Following extraction of RNA from PBMCs, that RNA was used to make the TCR library. The sample also formed part of further work on T cells in Graves' hyperthyroidism and ophthalmopathy.

The specimen comprised peripheral blood mononuclear cells (PBMCs), sampled at new diagnosis, from a patient treated with antithyroid drugs. The chain employs TRBV27 and TRBJ1-4, with 11 bases fitting TRBD1. The origin of this receptor is a woman younger than 45 with Graves disease. The CDR3 region is CASTRTGGSANEKLFF. As DNA, the CDR3 is TGTGCCAGCACCCGGACAGGGGGCTCGGCTAATGAAAAACTGTTTTTT.